This is a list of T cell receptor beta chains from one sample in a study of blood T cell repertoires in COVID-19. Produced via immunoSEQ multiplex PCR; TCRdb's table is partial and in-frame only. The top ten hold about 6.1% of the sample, which has 100,000 to 120,000 clones, more than 80% seen once. Source material: peripheral blood. The receptors here all came from a woman in her fifties or sixties with COVID-19, enrolled during active disease. Both conserved end residues are part of each CDR3.

j_gene: TRBJ1-1
v_gene: TRBV13
CDR3aa: CASSLGGRVTEAFF

j_gene: TRBJ2-3
v_gene: TRBV4-3
CDR3aa: CASSQGGVWRTDTQYF

j_gene: TRBJ2-5
v_gene: TRBV3-1/TRBV3-2
CDR3aa: CASSQVEGAETQYF

j_gene: TRBJ1-5
v_gene: TRBV7-9
CDR3aa: CASSLAGDSYYQPQHF

j_gene: TRBJ1-5
v_gene: TRBV4-1
CDR3aa: CASSQDWTGSQPQHF

j_gene: TRBJ1-1
v_gene: TRBV9
CDR3aa: CASSVVDRYGSNTEAFF

j_gene: TRBJ2-5
v_gene: TRBV6-5
CDR3aa: CASRGTTQETQYF

j_gene: TRBJ2-5
v_gene: TRBV2
CDR3aa: CASSKDRGQETQYF

j_gene: TRBJ2-7
v_gene: TRBV11-2
CDR3aa: CASSLVRDSYEQYF

j_gene: TRBJ1-3
v_gene: TRBV6-5
CDR3aa: CASTRLPGNTIYF

j_gene: TRBJ2-5
v_gene: TRBV11-1
CDR3aa: CASSFLSGTAGTQYF

j_gene: TRBJ1-6
v_gene: TRBV5-1
CDR3aa: CASSLRRGLPHDNSPLHF

j_gene: TRBJ1-2
v_gene: TRBV14
CDR3aa: CASSLRQGNGYTF

j_gene: TRBJ2-1
v_gene: TRBV7-6
CDR3aa: CASSYEVAGGSYNEQFF

j_gene: TRBJ2-5
v_gene: TRBV7-2
CDR3aa: CASSPRFYTQETQYF

j_gene: TRBJ2-3
v_gene: TRBV4-2
CDR3aa: CASSQDGISESSTDTQYF

j_gene: TRBJ1-6
v_gene: TRBV30
CDR3aa: CACRGTASVGYNSPLHF

j_gene: TRBJ2-5
v_gene: TRBV19
CDR3aa: CASSTWGQGGAETQYF

j_gene: TRBJ1-1
v_gene: TRBV5-1
CDR3aa: CASSLEGLADTEAFF

j_gene: TRBJ1-1
v_gene: TRBV6-5
CDR3aa: CASSYSITGGGAFF

j_gene: TRBJ2-5
v_gene: TRBV5-1
CDR3aa: CASSGGDRETQYF

j_gene: TRBJ2-3
v_gene: TRBV5-5
CDR3aa: CASSLAQRGTDTQYF

j_gene: TRBJ1-1
v_gene: TRBV7-6
CDR3aa: CASSLAPGQGNTEAFF

j_gene: TRBJ2-3
v_gene: TRBV27
CDR3aa: CASSRGLAGGFGTDTQYF

j_gene: TRBJ2-6
v_gene: TRBV5-1
CDR3aa: CASSLIQDSSGANVLTF

j_gene: TRBJ2-1
v_gene: TRBV4-1
CDR3aa: CASKGGGTREQFF

j_gene: TRBJ1-1
v_gene: TRBV6-5
CDR3aa: CASRPGQEDTEAFF

j_gene: TRBJ1-2
v_gene: TRBV29-1
CDR3aa: CRLGGGVNYGYTF

j_gene: TRBJ2-1
v_gene: TRBV6-5
CDR3aa: CASTSRQGSYNEQFF